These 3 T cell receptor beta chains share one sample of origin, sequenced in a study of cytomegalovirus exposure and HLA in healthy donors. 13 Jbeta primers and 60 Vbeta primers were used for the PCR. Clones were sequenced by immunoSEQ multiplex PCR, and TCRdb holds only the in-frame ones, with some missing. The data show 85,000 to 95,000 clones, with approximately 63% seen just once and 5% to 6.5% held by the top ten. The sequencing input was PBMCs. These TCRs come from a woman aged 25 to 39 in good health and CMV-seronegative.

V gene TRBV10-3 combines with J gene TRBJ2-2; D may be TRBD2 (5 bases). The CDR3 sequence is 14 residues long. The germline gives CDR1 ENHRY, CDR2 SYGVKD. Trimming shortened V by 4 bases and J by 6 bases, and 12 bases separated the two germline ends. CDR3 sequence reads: CAISGDGVAGELFF. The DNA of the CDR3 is TGTGCCATCAGTGGAGACGGGGTAGCCGGGGAGCTGTTTTTT.

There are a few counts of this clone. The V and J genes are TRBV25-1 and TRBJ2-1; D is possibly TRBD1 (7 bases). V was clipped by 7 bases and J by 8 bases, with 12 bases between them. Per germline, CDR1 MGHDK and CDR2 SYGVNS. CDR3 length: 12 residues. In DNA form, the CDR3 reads TGTGCCAGCATGACAGGGAGGCATGAGCAGTTCTTC. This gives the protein CASMTGRHEQFF. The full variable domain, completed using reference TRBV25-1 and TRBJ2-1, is EADIYQTPRYLVIGTGKKITLECSQTMGHDKMYWYQQDPGMELHLIHYSYGVNSTEKGDLSSESTVSRIRTEHFPLTLESARPSHTSQYLCASMTGRHEQFFGPGTRLTVL.

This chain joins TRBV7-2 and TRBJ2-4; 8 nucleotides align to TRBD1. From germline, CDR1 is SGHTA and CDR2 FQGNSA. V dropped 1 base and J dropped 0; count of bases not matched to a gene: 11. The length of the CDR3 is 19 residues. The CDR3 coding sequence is TGTGCCAGCAGCTTAGTTACCGGGACAGGAAAACTAGCCAAAAACATTCAGTACTTC. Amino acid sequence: CASSLVTGTGKLAKNIQYF.